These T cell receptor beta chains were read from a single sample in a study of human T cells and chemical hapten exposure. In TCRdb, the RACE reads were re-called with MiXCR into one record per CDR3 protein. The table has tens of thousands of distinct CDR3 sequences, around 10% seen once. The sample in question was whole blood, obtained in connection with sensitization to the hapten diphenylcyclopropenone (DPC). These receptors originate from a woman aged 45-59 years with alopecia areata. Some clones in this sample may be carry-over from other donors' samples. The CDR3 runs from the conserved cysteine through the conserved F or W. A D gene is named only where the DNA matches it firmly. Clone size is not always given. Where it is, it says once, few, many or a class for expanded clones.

CDR3: CASRLLGTEAFF; DNA: TGTGCCAGCAGGTTACTCGGGACTGAAGCTTTCTTT; length: 12; J: TRBJ1-1; size: -; D: -; V: TRBV28
CDR3: CASTTGTGGIDTQYF; DNA: TGTGCCAGCACAACCGGGACAGGGGGCATAGATACGCAGTATTTT; length: 15; J: TRBJ2-3; size: many; D: TRBD1; V: TRBV12-3/TRBV12-4
CDR3: CASSLSGMGNEQFF; DNA: TGTGCCAGTAGCCTTAGCGGGATGGGGAATGAGCAGTTCTTC; length: 14; J: TRBJ2-1; size: many; D: TRBD2; V: TRBV19
CDR3: CASSLRTSGLYNEQFF; DNA: TGTGCCAGCAGCCTTAGGACTAGCGGGCTGTACAATGAGCAGTTCTTC; length: 16; J: TRBJ2-1; size: few; D: TRBD2; V: TRBV5-6
CDR3: CASNQGLEGTGAFTF; DNA: TGTGCCAGCAATCAAGGGCTCGAAGGGACAGGAGCCTTCACCTTC; length: 15; J: TRBJ1-2; size: few; D: TRBD1; V: TRBV6-2/TRBV6-3
CDR3: CASSSSGSSYEQYF; DNA: TGCGCCAGCAGCTCTAGCGGGTCCTCCTACGAGCAGTACTTC; length: 14; J: TRBJ2-7; size: few; D: TRBD2; V: TRBV5-1
CDR3: CASSLLGTVNQPQHF; DNA: TGCGCCAGCAGCTTGTTGGGCACAGTCAATCAGCCCCAGCATTTT; length: 15; J: TRBJ1-5; size: many; D: -; V: TRBV5-1
CDR3: CASSYSASNQPQHF; DNA: TGTGCCAGCAGCTACAGCGCAAGCAATCAGCCCCAGCATTTT; length: 14; J: TRBJ1-5; size: many; D: -; V: TRBV5-5
CDR3: CASSSRSKAGRSDGELFF; DNA: TGTGCCAGCAGCTCAAGGAGTAAGGCGGGGAGGTCCGACGGGGAGCTGTTTTTT; length: 18; J: TRBJ2-2; size: many; D: -; V: TRBV7-8
CDR3: CASSPLDRADIQYF; DNA: TGTGCCAGCAGCCCCCTGGACAGGGCTGACATTCAGTACTTC; length: 14; J: TRBJ2-4; size: -; D: TRBD1; V: TRBV11-2
CDR3: CASSFWGTDTQYF; DNA: TGTGCCAGCAGCTTTTGGGGCACAGATACGCAGTATTTT; length: 13; J: TRBJ2-3; size: many; D: -; V: TRBV5-4
CDR3: CASSFAGSGNTIYF; DNA: TGTGCCAGCAGCTTTGCGGGCTCTGGAAACACCATATATTTT; length: 14; J: TRBJ1-3; size: -; D: -; V: TRBV7-2
CDR3: CASSRQMNYNEQFF; DNA: TGTGCCAGCAGCAGACAGATGAACTACAATGAGCAGTTCTTC; length: 14; J: TRBJ2-1; size: many; D: -; V: TRBV2
CDR3: CASSPGGAKTEAFF; DNA: TGCGCCAGCAGCCCAGGGGGGGCGAAAACTGAAGCTTTCTTT; length: 14; J: TRBJ1-1; size: -; D: TRBD1; V: TRBV5-1
CDR3: CASSLGDGNNSPLHF; DNA: TGTGCCAGCAGCTTGGGGGACGGCAATAATTCACCCCTCCACTTT; length: 15; J: TRBJ1-6; size: many; D: -; V: TRBV11-3
CDR3: CASSLVAQGGRSSPEAFF; DNA: TGTGCCAGCAGCTTAGTGGCCCAGGGGGGCAGAAGTTCGCCTGAAGCTTTCTTT; length: 18; J: TRBJ1-1; size: many; D: TRBD1; V: TRBV7-2
CDR3: CASSPFGLTGRETQYF; DNA: TGTGCCAGCAGTCCCTTTGGGCTGACAGGGCGAGAGACCCAGTACTTC; length: 16; J: TRBJ2-5; size: few; D: TRBD1; V: TRBV25-1
CDR3: CASSITSSGGNEQFF; DNA: TGTGCCAGTAGTATTACATCTAGCGGGGGCAATGAGCAGTTCTTC; length: 15; J: TRBJ2-1; size: -; D: TRBD2; V: TRBV19
CDR3: CASSPGTSVYNEQFF; DNA: TGTGCCAGCAGTCCCGGGACTAGCGTCTACAATGAGCAGTTCTTC; length: 15; J: TRBJ2-1; size: few; D: TRBD2; V: TRBV27
CDR3: CSARGLRNTIYF; DNA: TGCAGTGCTAGGGGGCTCCGAAACACCATATATTTT; length: 12; J: TRBJ1-3; size: many; D: -; V: TRBV20-1
CDR3: CASSLSSSENSPLHF; DNA: TGCGCCAGCAGCTTGTCCAGTTCGGAGAATTCACCCCTCCACTTT; length: 15; J: TRBJ1-6; size: -; D: -; V: TRBV5-1
CDR3: CASSLGWREYF; DNA: TGTGCCAGCAGCTTAGGCTGGAGAGAGTACTTC; length: 11; J: TRBJ2-7; size: few; D: -; V: TRBV11-3
CDR3: CSAAPGQRTYEQYF; DNA: TGCAGTGCTGCACCGGGACAGCGAACCTACGAGCAGTACTTC; length: 14; J: TRBJ2-7; size: many; D: TRBD1; V: TRBV20-1
CDR3: CASSLPTGGDVSEQFF; DNA: TGCGCCAGCAGCTTACCGACAGGGGGCGACGTCAGTGAGCAGTTCTTC; length: 16; J: TRBJ2-1; size: -; D: TRBD1; V: TRBV5-1
CDR3: CASSPTGGNSPLHF; DNA: TGCGCCAGCAGCCCCACAGGGGGGAATTCACCCCTCCACTTT; length: 14; J: TRBJ1-6; size: -; D: TRBD1; V: TRBV5-1
CDR3: CASSLQGGTEAFF; DNA: TGTGCCAGCAGCTTACAGGGGGGAACTGAAGCTTTCTTT; length: 13; J: TRBJ1-1; size: -; D: TRBD1; V: TRBV11-1
CDR3: CSARGRAISYEQYF; DNA: TGCAGTGCTAGAGGCAGGGCCATCTCCTACGAGCAGTACTTC; length: 14; J: TRBJ2-7; size: -; D: -; V: TRBV20-1
CDR3: CASSSSLAGKSSYNEQFF; DNA: TGTGCCAGCAGCTCTTCGTTAGCGGGGAAGAGCTCCTACAATGAGCAGTTCTTC; length: 18; J: TRBJ2-1; size: many; D: TRBD2; V: TRBV7-2
CDR3: CASSHGQGSLYNYGYTF; DNA: TGTGCCAGCAGCCACGGACAGGGGAGTCTGTATAACTATGGCTACACCTTC; length: 17; J: TRBJ1-2; size: few; D: TRBD1; V: TRBV5-6
CDR3: CASRCPPRAPCRGYTF; DNA: TGTGCCAGCAGATGCCCCCCCCGGGCCCCCTGCCGTGGCTACACCTTC; length: 16; J: TRBJ1-2; size: -; D: -; V: TRBV28
CDR3: CASSLGVSEAFF; DNA: TGTGCCAGCAGTTTAGGAGTCTCTGAAGCTTTCTTT; length: 12; J: TRBJ1-1; size: -; D: -; V: TRBV12-3/TRBV12-4
CDR3: CASKNNLDYEQFF; DNA: TGTGCCAGCAAGAATAACCTGGACTATGAGCAGTTCTTC; length: 13; J: TRBJ2-1; size: -; D: -; V: TRBV2
CDR3: CSARDPTGGGLNTEAFF; DNA: TGCAGTGCTAGAGACCCGACAGGGGGGGGCCTGAACACTGAAGCTTTCTTT; length: 17; J: TRBJ1-1; size: few; D: TRBD1; V: TRBV20-1
CDR3: CASSPGWIAYEQYF; DNA: TGTGCCAGCAGTCCGGGTTGGATCGCCTACGAGCAGTACTTC; length: 14; J: TRBJ2-7; size: many; D: -; V: TRBV28
CDR3: CASSEEETQYF; DNA: TGTGCCAGCAGTGAGGAGGAGACCCAGTACTTC; length: 11; J: TRBJ2-5; size: -; D: -; V: TRBV2
CDR3: CASSQDLTDHYGYTF; DNA: TGCGCCAGCAGCCAAGATCTGACAGATCACTATGGCTACACCTTC; length: 15; J: TRBJ1-2; size: few; D: -; V: TRBV4-1
CDR3: CASSPTSGTSATGELFF; DNA: TGTGCCAGCAGCCCAACTTCCGGGACTAGCGCCACCGGGGAGCTGTTTTTT; length: 17; J: TRBJ2-2; size: many; D: TRBD2; V: TRBV7-6
CDR3: CSASSTGNNYGYTF; DNA: TGCAGTGCTAGTTCCACCGGAAATAACTATGGCTACACCTTC; length: 14; J: TRBJ1-2; size: many; D: -; V: TRBV20-1
CDR3: CASRSLGGGVDTQYF; DNA: TGTGCCAGCAGATCCCTCGGAGGTGGCGTGGATACGCAGTATTTT; length: 15; J: TRBJ2-3; size: few; D: -; V: TRBV6-2/TRBV6-3
CDR3: CSAKLAGDLDTQYF; DNA: TGCAGTGCTAAACTAGCGGGAGACTTAGATACGCAGTATTTT; length: 14; J: TRBJ2-3; size: -; D: TRBD2; V: TRBV20-1
CDR3: CASSLGRPQYF; DNA: TGTGCCAGCAGTTTGGGGAGACCTCAGTACTTC; length: 11; J: TRBJ2-4; size: many; D: -; V: TRBV12-3/TRBV12-4
CDR3: CSAREFGEGRARNTEAFF; DNA: TGCAGTGCTAGAGAATTTGGGGAAGGCAGGGCGAGAAACACTGAAGCTTTCTTT; length: 18; J: TRBJ1-1; size: -; D: -; V: TRBV20-1
CDR3: CASRLGGRGLTGANVLTF; DNA: TGTGCCAGCAGACTAGGAGGCAGGGGGCTTACTGGGGCCAACGTCCTGACTTTC; length: 18; J: TRBJ2-6; size: few; D: TRBD1; V: TRBV28